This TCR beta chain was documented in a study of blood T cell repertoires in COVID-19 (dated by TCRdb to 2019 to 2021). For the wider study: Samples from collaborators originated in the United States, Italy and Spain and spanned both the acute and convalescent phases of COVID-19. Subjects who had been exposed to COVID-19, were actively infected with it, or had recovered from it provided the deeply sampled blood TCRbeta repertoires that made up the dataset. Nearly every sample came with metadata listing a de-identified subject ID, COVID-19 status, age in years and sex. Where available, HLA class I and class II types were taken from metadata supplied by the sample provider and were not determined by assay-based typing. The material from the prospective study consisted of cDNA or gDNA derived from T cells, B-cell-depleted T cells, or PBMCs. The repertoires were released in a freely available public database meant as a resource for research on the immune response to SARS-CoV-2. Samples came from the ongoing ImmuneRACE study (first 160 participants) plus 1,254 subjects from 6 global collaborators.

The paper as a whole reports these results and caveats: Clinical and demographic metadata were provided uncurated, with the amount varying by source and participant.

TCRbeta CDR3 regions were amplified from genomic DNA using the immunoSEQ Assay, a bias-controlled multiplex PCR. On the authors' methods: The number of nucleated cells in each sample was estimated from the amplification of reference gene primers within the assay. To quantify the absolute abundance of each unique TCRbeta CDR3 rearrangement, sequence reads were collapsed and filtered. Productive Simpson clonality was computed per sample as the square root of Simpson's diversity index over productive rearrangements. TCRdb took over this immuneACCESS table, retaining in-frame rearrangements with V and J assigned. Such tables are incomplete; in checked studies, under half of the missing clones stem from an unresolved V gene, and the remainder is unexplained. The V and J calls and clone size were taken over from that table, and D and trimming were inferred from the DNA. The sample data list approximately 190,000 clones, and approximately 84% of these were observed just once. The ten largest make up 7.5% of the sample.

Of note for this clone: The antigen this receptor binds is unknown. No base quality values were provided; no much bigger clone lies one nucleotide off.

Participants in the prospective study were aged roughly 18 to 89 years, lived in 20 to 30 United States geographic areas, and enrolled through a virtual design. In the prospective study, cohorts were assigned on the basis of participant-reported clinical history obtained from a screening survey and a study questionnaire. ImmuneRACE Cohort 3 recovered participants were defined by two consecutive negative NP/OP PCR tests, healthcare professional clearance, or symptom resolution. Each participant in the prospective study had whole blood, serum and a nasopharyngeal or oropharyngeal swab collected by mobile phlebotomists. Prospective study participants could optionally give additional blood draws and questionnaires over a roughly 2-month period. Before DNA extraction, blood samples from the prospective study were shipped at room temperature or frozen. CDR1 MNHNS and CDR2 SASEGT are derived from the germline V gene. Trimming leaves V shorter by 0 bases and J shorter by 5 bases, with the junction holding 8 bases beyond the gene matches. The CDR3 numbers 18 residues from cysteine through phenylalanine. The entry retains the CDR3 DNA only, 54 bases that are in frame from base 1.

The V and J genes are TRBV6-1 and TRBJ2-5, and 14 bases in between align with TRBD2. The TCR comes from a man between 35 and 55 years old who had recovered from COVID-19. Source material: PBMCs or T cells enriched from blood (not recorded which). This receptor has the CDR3 CASSEAKTSGGALETQYF. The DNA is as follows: TGTGCCAGCAGTGAAGCCAAGACTAGCGGGGGGGCTCTTGAGACCCAGTACTTC.